The clone carrying this TCR beta chain was counted at least ten times. The antigen is undetermined. This specimen belongs to a study of T cells in Graves' hyperthyroidism and ophthalmopathy. The CDR3 regions of TCR beta were amplified from RNA transcripts. The HTBI primer set served for first-round RT-PCR of the TCR CDR3. MiXCR, run by TCRdb on the multiplex PCR reads, gives a single entry per CDR3 protein. The table shows about 610,000 distinct CDR3 sequences, with about 15% occurring only once. The ends were cut back, 0 bases at V and 2 bases at J, with 19 bases in the middle. CDR3 length: 18 amino acids. Germline CDR1 MNHEY, CDR2 SVGEGT. Whole-study results and caveats: Through a model of 13 V-J features, ophthalmopathy was separated from stable hyperthyroidism.

This chain uses TRBV6-2 or TRBV6-3 with TRBJ1-1, with D hard to call. The TCR comes from a middle-aged woman with Graves' ophthalmopathy. Material: blood. Written as DNA, the CDR3 is TGTGCCAGCAGTTACTCGATTAGCGTCGGCGGATTCAACACTGAAGCTTTCTTT. It is translated as CASSYSISVGGFNTEAFF.